The 8 T cell receptor beta chains presented below share a single source sample, sequenced in a study of T cell responses to AZD1222 COVID-19 vaccine. Generated by immunoSEQ multiplex PCR, the TCRdb table keeps only in-frame clones and is missing some. The repertoire has around 18,000 clones, roughly 81% of them found once; the top ten carry around 20%. The specimen comprised peripheral blood, sampled 28 days after the second AZD1222 dose. Receptors were obtained from an adult who received the AZD1222 COVID-19 vaccine.

In this sample, this clone turned up a few times. This chain links TRBV2 with TRBJ2-5; D uncertain. CDR3 length equals 11 residues. The V end lost 2 bases, the J end lost 8 bases, and 6 bases lay between the germline ends. Per the germline V gene, CDR1 is SNHLY and CDR2 is FYNNEI. The CDR3 region has the DNA TGTGCCAGCAGTGAAATGGAAACCCAGTACTTC. The encoded protein is CASSEMETQYF.

CDR3 in DNA: TGTGCCAGCTCACCATCACAGGGGTTCACAGATACGCAGTATTTT. Its protein is CASSPSQGFTDTQYF. The V and J genes are TRBV18 and TRBJ2-3; TRBD1 agrees at 7 bases. Germline V CDR1 and CDR2: KGHSH, LQKENI. After removal of 2 bases from V and 2 bases from J, the junction contained 4 bases not matched to a gene. This CDR3 region has 15 residues.

The genes are TRBV27 and TRBJ1-2, with 8 bases identical to TRBD1. This CDR3 has 16 residues. Germline trimming cut 0 bases from V and 4 bases from J; bases unmatched to any gene: 7. Germline V lookup: CDR1 MNHEY, CDR2 SMNVEV (reference sequence). CDR3 DNA: TGTGCCAGCAGTTTATCATCAACAGGGGGGGTCTATGGCTACACCTTC. This translates into CASSLSSTGGVYGYTF.

The chain combines TRBV18 with TRBJ2-1, with 9 bases fitting TRBD1. V lost 3 bases and J lost 4; bases outside the gene matches: 4. The CDR3 contains 15 residues. From germline, CDR1 is KGHSH and CDR2 LQKENI. CDR3 coding DNA: TGTGCCAGCTCACCCGGGACAGGGTCATACAATGAGCAGTTCTTC. Its translation is CASSPGTGSYNEQFF.

The V gene is TRBV5-4, the J gene TRBJ1-1, with D unclear. CDR3 length: 13 amino acids. V was trimmed by 4 bases and J by 3 bases, leaving 10 bases between them. Germline values: CDR1 SGHNT, CDR2 YYREEE (reference sequence). The CDR3 here is CASSLLEYTEAFF. CDR3 DNA sequence: TGTGCCAGCAGCCTCCTCGAATACACTGAAGCTTTCTTT.

V and J are TRBV6-1 and TRBJ2-7; a possible D gene is TRBD1 (5 bases). Germline CDR1 and CDR2: MNHNS and SASEGT. Trimming removed 1 base from V and 3 bases from J, with 10 bases in between. The CDR3 consists of 14 residues. This CDR3 is CASSEVADSYEQYF. Here the CDR3 DNA reads TGTGCCAGCAGTGAAGTGGCCGACAGCTACGAGCAGTACTTC.

This chain connects TRBV12-5 to TRBJ2-5; the match to TRBD1 covers 10 bases. This CDR3 contains 16 residues. Trimming cost V 6 bases and J 3 bases; bases outside gene matches: 10. Germline CDR1 is LGHNT and CDR2 is FRNRAP. The CDR3 is CASGSGTGVPEETQYF. The CDR3 nucleotides read TGTGCTAGTGGCTCCGGGACAGGGGTTCCTGAAGAGACCCAGTACTTC. The full variable domain, with the rest looked up from reference TRBV12-5 and TRBJ2-5, is DARVTQTPRHKVTEMGQEVTMRCQPILGHNTVFWYRQTMMQGLELLAYFRNRAPLDDSGMPKDRFSAEMPDATLATLKIQPSEPRDSAVYFCASGSGTGVPEETQYFGPGTRLLVL.

This clone was seen only once. CDR3 amino acids: CASSRDWNTEAFF. Here the CDR3 DNA reads TGTGCCAGCAGCCGGGACTGGAACACTGAAGCTTTCTTT. The J gene is TRBJ1-1, the V gene TRBV7-6; possible D gene TRBD1, 5 bases. The CDR3 runs to 13 residues. V was clipped by 5 bases and J by 1 base, with 8 bases between them. Looked up from germline, CDR1 is SGHVS and CDR2 is FNYEAQ. The variable domain in full, completed from reference TRBV7-6 and TRBJ1-1, reads GAGVSQSPRYKVTKRGQDVALRCDPISGHVSLYWYRQALGQGPEFLTYFNYEAQQDKSGLPNDRFSAERPEGSISTLTIQRTEQRDSAMYRCASSRDWNTEAFFGQGTRLTVV.